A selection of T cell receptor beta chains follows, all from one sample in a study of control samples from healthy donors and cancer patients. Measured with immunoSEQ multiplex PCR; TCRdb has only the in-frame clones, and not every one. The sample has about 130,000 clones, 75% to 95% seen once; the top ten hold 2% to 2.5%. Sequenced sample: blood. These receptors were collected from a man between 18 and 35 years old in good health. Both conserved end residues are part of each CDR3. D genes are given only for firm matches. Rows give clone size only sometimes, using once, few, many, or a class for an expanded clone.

cdr3_nt: TGTGCCACCAGTAACTACAATGAGCAGTTCTTC; cdr3_aa: CATSNYNEQFF; v_call: TRBV24-1; d_call: .; j_call: TRBJ2-1; clone_size: .
cdr3_nt: TGTGCCAGCAGTGACTCACAGGTCAGCAATCAGCCCCAGCATTTT; cdr3_aa: CASSDSQVSNQPQHF; v_call: TRBV2; d_call: .; j_call: TRBJ1-5; clone_size: .
cdr3_nt: TGTGCCAGCAGTCCTCGGGGGGCCGCGTCCTACAATGAGCAGTTCTTC; cdr3_aa: CASSPRGAASYNEQFF; v_call: TRBV28; d_call: .; j_call: TRBJ2-1; clone_size: .
cdr3_nt: TGCGCCAGCAGCCAAGATCAGGACGAGGATCAGCCCCAGCATTTT; cdr3_aa: CASSQDQDEDQPQHF; v_call: TRBV4-3; d_call: .; j_call: TRBJ1-5; clone_size: .
cdr3_nt: TGTGCCAGCAGCGCCGGGAGCACAGATACGCAGTATTTT; cdr3_aa: CASSAGSTDTQYF; v_call: TRBV7-9; d_call: .; j_call: TRBJ2-3; clone_size: .
cdr3_nt: TGTGCCAGCAATTACGCCTCGAAGTTGTTTTTT; cdr3_aa: CASNYASKLFF; v_call: TRBV28; d_call: .; j_call: TRBJ1-4; clone_size: .
cdr3_nt: TGTGCCAGCAGCTTGGCCGGGCAGGGGCGGAACACTGAAGCTTTCTTT; cdr3_aa: CASSLAGQGRNTEAFF; v_call: TRBV5-8; d_call: .; j_call: TRBJ1-1; clone_size: .
cdr3_nt: TGTGCCAGCAGTGAAGCGGGGACAGGGTACTATGGCTACACCTTC; cdr3_aa: CASSEAGTGYYGYTF; v_call: TRBV2; d_call: TRBD1; j_call: TRBJ1-2; clone_size: .
cdr3_nt: TGTGCCAGCAGTTTGGAGGGGTTGAACATTCAGTACTTC; cdr3_aa: CASSLEGLNIQYF; v_call: TRBV12-3/TRBV12-4; d_call: .; j_call: TRBJ2-4; clone_size: .
cdr3_nt: TGTGCCAGCAACTTAGGGGGCACAGATACGCAGTATTTT; cdr3_aa: CASNLGGTDTQYF; v_call: TRBV11-1; d_call: .; j_call: TRBJ2-3; clone_size: few
cdr3_nt: TGTGCCAGCAGCCAAGAGTGGCTAGGGGGAAACAATGAGCAGTTCTTC; cdr3_aa: CASSQEWLGGNNEQFF; v_call: TRBV14; d_call: .; j_call: TRBJ2-1; clone_size: .
cdr3_nt: TGTGCCAGCAGCGTAGACGGGAGTGTTTTCAATGAGCAGTTCTTC; cdr3_aa: CASSVDGSVFNEQFF; v_call: TRBV9; d_call: .; j_call: TRBJ2-1; clone_size: .
cdr3_nt: TGTGCCAGCAGCCCCTCGACAGGATACCCTGGAAACACCATATATTTT; cdr3_aa: CASSPSTGYPGNTIYF; v_call: TRBV11-2; d_call: .; j_call: TRBJ1-3; clone_size: .
cdr3_nt: TGTGCCAGCAGTTACTCGAGCGGGGGGGCCTACGAGCAGTACTTC; cdr3_aa: CASSYSSGGAYEQYF; v_call: TRBV6-5; d_call: TRBD2; j_call: TRBJ2-7; clone_size: .
cdr3_nt: TGTGCCAGCGGGAGAGACGCTAATGAAAAACTGTTTTTT; cdr3_aa: CASGRDANEKLFF; v_call: TRBV9; d_call: .; j_call: TRBJ1-4; clone_size: .
cdr3_nt: TGCAGCGTTGTTGGACACAGGGGGTTTGACACTGAAGCTTTCTTT; cdr3_aa: CSVVGHRGFDTEAFF; v_call: TRBV29-1; d_call: TRBD1; j_call: TRBJ1-1; clone_size: .
cdr3_nt: TGTGCCAGTAGTATGGGGGGCGGTTATAGCAATCAGCCCCAGCATTTT; cdr3_aa: CASSMGGGYSNQPQHF; v_call: TRBV19; d_call: .; j_call: TRBJ1-5; clone_size: few
cdr3_nt: TGTGCCAGCGGACTAGAATCACACGAGCAGTACTTC; cdr3_aa: CASGLESHEQYF; v_call: TRBV13; d_call: TRBD2; j_call: TRBJ2-7; clone_size: .
cdr3_nt: TGTGCCAGCAGTTACTCGATGCCGGGCGAGCAGTTCTTC; cdr3_aa: CASSYSMPGEQFF; v_call: TRBV6-5; d_call: .; j_call: TRBJ2-1; clone_size: .
cdr3_nt: TGTGCCAGCAGCTTTCGGCAGGGTTATAATTCACCCCTCCACTTT; cdr3_aa: CASSFRQGYNSPLHF; v_call: TRBV11-2; d_call: .; j_call: TRBJ1-6; clone_size: once
cdr3_nt: TGTGCCAGCAGAGAGGACAGGCTGAACACTGAAGCTTTCTTT; cdr3_aa: CASREDRLNTEAFF; v_call: TRBV7-8; d_call: TRBD1; j_call: TRBJ1-1; clone_size: .
cdr3_nt: TGTGCCAGCAGCTTACACCAAATGGGACAGGGTGGAAATGGCTACACCTTC; cdr3_aa: CASSLHQMGQGGNGYTF; v_call: TRBV5-4; d_call: TRBD1; j_call: TRBJ1-2; clone_size: .
cdr3_nt: TGTGCCAGCTCACTAACAAGGGGGCCTAGCACAGATACGCAGTATTTT; cdr3_aa: CASSLTRGPSTDTQYF; v_call: TRBV18; d_call: TRBD1; j_call: TRBJ2-3; clone_size: .
cdr3_nt: TGTGCCAGCAGCCTCGAGTCCTCCAATCAGCCCCAGCATTTT; cdr3_aa: CASSLESSNQPQHF; v_call: TRBV6-2/TRBV6-3; d_call: .; j_call: TRBJ1-5; clone_size: .
cdr3_nt: TGTGCCAGCAGCTCGGACTCGCGACCGGGTAATACGCAGTATTTT; cdr3_aa: CASSSDSRPGNTQYF; v_call: TRBV13; d_call: .; j_call: TRBJ2-3; clone_size: .
cdr3_nt: TGTGCCTGGAGTCCTGGGACAGTAACTGGAAACACCATATATTTT; cdr3_aa: CAWSPGTVTGNTIYF; v_call: TRBV30; d_call: TRBD1; j_call: TRBJ1-3; clone_size: .
cdr3_nt: TGTGCCAGCAGTTCTTCACGGGGGGGCACTGAAGCTTTCTTT; cdr3_aa: CASSSSRGGTEAFF; v_call: TRBV6-6; d_call: .; j_call: TRBJ1-1; clone_size: .
cdr3_nt: TGTGCCAGCAGTTTAGGTGGGCAGGGAGAGACCCAGTACTTC; cdr3_aa: CASSLGGQGETQYF; v_call: TRBV28; d_call: .; j_call: TRBJ2-5; clone_size: .
cdr3_nt: TGTGCCAGCAGCTTTAAAGCGGGGGGGAGCACCGGGGAGCTGTTTTTT; cdr3_aa: CASSFKAGGSTGELFF; v_call: TRBV5-6; d_call: TRBD2; j_call: TRBJ2-2; clone_size: .
cdr3_nt: TGTGCCTGGAGTGTCATGGGTGGCTACACCTTC; cdr3_aa: CAWSVMGGYTF; v_call: TRBV30; d_call: .; j_call: TRBJ1-2; clone_size: few
cdr3_nt: TGCGCCAGCAGCCCCGACCAAAGTGTCAATTCACCCCTCCACTTT; cdr3_aa: CASSPDQSVNSPLHF; v_call: TRBV5-1; d_call: .; j_call: TRBJ1-6; clone_size: .
cdr3_nt: TGTGCCAGCAGCCAAAGCGCAGGGGGTAATCAGCCCCAGCATTTT; cdr3_aa: CASSQSAGGNQPQHF; v_call: TRBV6-5; d_call: TRBD1; j_call: TRBJ1-5; clone_size: .
cdr3_nt: TGTGCCAGCAGTTCCGGAGGACATTGGGACTACACCTTC; cdr3_aa: CASSSGGHWDYTF; v_call: TRBV25-1; d_call: .; j_call: TRBJ1-2; clone_size: once
cdr3_nt: TGTGCCAGCAGCTTAGCGGCGGGGGGCTACACCTTC; cdr3_aa: CASSLAAGGYTF; v_call: TRBV7-8; d_call: .; j_call: TRBJ1-2; clone_size: .
cdr3_nt: TGTGCCAGCAGCTTGGCCGATGACAGGGACGGCTACACCTTC; cdr3_aa: CASSLADDRDGYTF; v_call: TRBV5-6; d_call: TRBD1; j_call: TRBJ1-2; clone_size: .
cdr3_nt: TGTGCCACCAGTGATCGGACCCAGTACCAAGAGACCCAGTACTTC; cdr3_aa: CATSDRTQYQETQYF; v_call: TRBV24-1; d_call: .; j_call: TRBJ2-5; clone_size: once
cdr3_nt: TGTGCCAGCAGCGTAGGTGACATTCTCTCTGGAAACACCATATATTTT; cdr3_aa: CASSVGDILSGNTIYF; v_call: TRBV9; d_call: .; j_call: TRBJ1-3; clone_size: once
cdr3_nt: TGCGCCAGCAGTAAAGGCAGCGACACAGATACGCAGTATTTT; cdr3_aa: CASSKGSDTDTQYF; v_call: TRBV10-1; d_call: .; j_call: TRBJ2-3; clone_size: .
cdr3_nt: TGCGCCAGCAGCTCTTACAATGAGCAGTTCTTC; cdr3_aa: CASSSYNEQFF; v_call: TRBV4-1; d_call: .; j_call: TRBJ2-1; clone_size: .
cdr3_nt: TGTGCCACCCGAGAGACAGATACGCAGTATTTT; cdr3_aa: CATRETDTQYF; v_call: TRBV6-5; d_call: .; j_call: TRBJ2-3; clone_size: .
cdr3_nt: TGTGCCAGCAGTATACAGGGGGACAATTCACCCCTCCACTTT; cdr3_aa: CASSIQGDNSPLHF; v_call: TRBV28; d_call: TRBD1; j_call: TRBJ1-6; clone_size: .
cdr3_nt: TGTGCCAGTAGTTTTTTAGGGGCAGAGTCGATGGCCTATGGCTACACCTTC; cdr3_aa: CASSFLGAESMAYGYTF; v_call: TRBV19; d_call: .; j_call: TRBJ1-2; clone_size: .
cdr3_nt: TGTGCCAGCAGCCATCGGACAGGGGTGTACGAGCAGTACTTC; cdr3_aa: CASSHRTGVYEQYF; v_call: TRBV7-2; d_call: TRBD1; j_call: TRBJ2-7; clone_size: .
cdr3_nt: TGTGCCAGCAGTTTGACTAGCGGGGAGTACACCGGGGAGCTGTTTTTT; cdr3_aa: CASSLTSGEYTGELFF; v_call: TRBV6-5; d_call: TRBD2; j_call: TRBJ2-2; clone_size: .
cdr3_nt: TGTGCCAGCAGCGAGGGGGGCCTAGGCTACGAGCAGTACTTC; cdr3_aa: CASSEGGLGYEQYF; v_call: TRBV6-6; d_call: .; j_call: TRBJ2-7; clone_size: .
cdr3_nt: TGTGCCAGCAGCTTAGAGGGGCGGACAAGCTCCTACAATGAGCAGTTCTTC; cdr3_aa: CASSLEGRTSSYNEQFF; v_call: TRBV11-2; d_call: .; j_call: TRBJ2-1; clone_size: .
cdr3_nt: TGTGCCAGCAGCTTAGGACTAGCGGGACCAGATACGCAGTATTTT; cdr3_aa: CASSLGLAGPDTQYF; v_call: TRBV11-3; d_call: TRBD2; j_call: TRBJ2-3; clone_size: few
cdr3_nt: TGTGCCAGCAGTTTATCATTGAACACTGAAGCTTTCTTT; cdr3_aa: CASSLSLNTEAFF; v_call: TRBV6-5; d_call: .; j_call: TRBJ1-1; clone_size: .
cdr3_nt: TGTGCCAGCAGCTTGTATGGGGTACCTAATGAAAAACTGTTTTTT; cdr3_aa: CASSLYGVPNEKLFF; v_call: TRBV5-5; d_call: .; j_call: TRBJ1-4; clone_size: few
cdr3_nt: TGTGCCAGCAGCCCTCTAGCGGGAGATTCGAGTGAGCAGTTCTTC; cdr3_aa: CASSPLAGDSSEQFF; v_call: TRBV6-4; d_call: TRBD2; j_call: TRBJ2-1; clone_size: .
cdr3_nt: TGTGCCAGCAGCCAAGGGACAGGGGGCGACGAGCAGTACTTC; cdr3_aa: CASSQGTGGDEQYF; v_call: TRBV3-1/TRBV3-2; d_call: TRBD1; j_call: TRBJ2-7; clone_size: .
cdr3_nt: TGTGCCAGCAGCCCCGGACAGGGGGGGGAGACCCAGTACTTC; cdr3_aa: CASSPGQGGETQYF; v_call: TRBV7-9; d_call: TRBD1; j_call: TRBJ2-5; clone_size: .
cdr3_nt: TGCAGCGTTGAGGACAGGGGGCCCGAGCAGTACTTC; cdr3_aa: CSVEDRGPEQYF; v_call: TRBV29-1; d_call: TRBD1; j_call: TRBJ2-7; clone_size: .